Given below is one T cell receptor (beta chain) in context. Its target is unknown. 60 Vbeta and 13 Jbeta primers were used in PCR. In the original analysis: In a later analysis, approximately 80 million unique TCR beta chains included roughly 11 million shared by two or more donors. TCRdb's table, derived via immunoSEQ multiplex PCR, lists solely in-frame clones and lacks some. V, J and clone size were drawn from that table, and D and trimming were deduced from the DNA. The sample yields roughly 180,000 clones, about 80% seen once. Though nominally healthy at sampling, donors likely had unrecorded immune exposures. The record originates from a study of cytomegalovirus exposure and HLA in healthy donors. Overall study findings and caveats: Using a false discovery rate of 0.05, a later analysis showed that approximately 17,000 TCR beta sequences were associated with HLA alleles.

The CDR3 spans 13 residues. Per germline, CDR1 MNHEY and CDR2 SVGAGI. V and J are TRBV6-5 and TRBJ2-5; TRBD1 aligns across 9 bases. The J call may be wrong; the DNA end is better matched by TRBJ2-7. Sequencing was carried out using PBMCs. This TCR was sampled from a man aged 25-45 years in good health and CMV-seronegative. The CDR3 loop is CASSRDRDYEQYF. The CDR3 DNA reads as TGTGCCAGCAGCCGGGACAGGGACTACGAGCAGTACTTC.